These T cell receptor beta chains were read from a single sample in a study of control samples from healthy donors and cancer patients. Profiling relied on immunoSEQ multiplex PCR, and the TCRdb table lists in-frame clones only, not all of them. In the table there are roughly 90,000 clones, about 89% of which are singletons. Sequences were obtained from PBMCs. The receptors here all came from a woman in her forties or fifties with colorectal cancer. CDR3s include the opening cysteine and the closing phenylalanine or tryptophan. The D gene is left open where the match is weak. Part of the rows lack a size; the others show once, few, many or a class for expanded clones.

cdr3_aa | cdr3_nt | clone_size | d_call | j_call | v_call
CASSHRGGASYGYTF | TGTGCCAGCAGTCACAGGGGGGGCGCGAGCTATGGCTACACCTTC | NA | TRBD1 | TRBJ1-2 | TRBV11-2
CASSLTGVGTDTQYF | TGCGCCAGCAGCTTGACAGGGGTCGGCACAGATACGCAGTATTTT | NA | TRBD1 | TRBJ2-3 | TRBV5-1
CAWSVGTGLTGELFF | TGTGCCTGGAGTGTCGGGACAGGGCTAACCGGGGAGCTGTTTTTT | NA | TRBD1 | TRBJ2-2 | TRBV30
CASSRSLTTGRHGYTF | TGTGCCAGCAGCCGGTCCTTGACGACAGGAAGGCATGGCTACACCTTC | once | NA | TRBJ1-2 | TRBV3-1/TRBV3-2
CASSPPKYNEQFF | TGTGCCAGCAGCCCCCCCAAGTACAATGAGCAGTTCTTC | NA | NA | TRBJ2-1 | TRBV28
CASSKARAFTDTQYF | TGTGCCAGCAGCAAAGCCCGGGCTTTCACAGATACGCAGTATTTT | NA | NA | TRBJ2-3 | TRBV21-1
CASNEGTAFYGYTF | TGTGCCAGCAACGAAGGGACAGCCTTCTATGGCTACACCTTC | NA | TRBD1 | TRBJ1-2 | TRBV2
CASGNTPPSTDTQYF | TGTGCCAGTGGAAACACTCCACCTAGCACAGATACGCAGTATTTT | NA | NA | TRBJ2-3 | TRBV19
CASSLAGSENGYTF | TGCGCCAGCAGCTTGGCCGGAAGTGAAAATGGCTACACCTTC | NA | NA | TRBJ1-2 | TRBV5-1
CATSDAGTGGYNEQFF | TGTGCCACCAGTGACGCCGGGACAGGAGGGTACAATGAGCAGTTCTTC | NA | TRBD1 | TRBJ2-1 | TRBV24-1
CASRERASSPLHF | TGTGCCAGCAGGGAAAGGGCGAGTTCACCCCTCCACTTT | NA | NA | TRBJ1-6 | TRBV2
CASSSQGMRQETQYF | TGTGCCAGCAGTTCCCAGGGGATGAGGCAAGAGACCCAGTACTTC | NA | NA | TRBJ2-5 | TRBV6-2/TRBV6-3
CASSRALGTDFDNEQFF | TGTGCCAGCAGCCGGGCCCTCGGGACGGACTTCGACAATGAGCAGTTCTTC | once | NA | TRBJ2-1 | TRBV7-2
CASSPLGTGELFF | TGTGCCAGCAGTCCCCTAGGGACCGGGGAGCTGTTTTTT | NA | NA | TRBJ2-2 | TRBV6-5
CASSPGTGRAANEKLFF | TGTGCCAGCAGCCCAGGGACAGGGCGGGCAGCTAATGAAAAACTGTTTTTT | NA | TRBD1 | TRBJ1-4 | TRBV3-1/TRBV3-2
CATERGTGWGNTIYF | TGTGCCACTGAGAGAGGGACAGGGTGGGGAAACACCATATATTTT | NA | TRBD1 | TRBJ1-3 | TRBV6-5
CASSLGGGTGELFF | TGCGCCAGCAGCTTGGGAGGCGGCACCGGGGAGCTGTTTTTT | NA | NA | TRBJ2-2 | TRBV5-1